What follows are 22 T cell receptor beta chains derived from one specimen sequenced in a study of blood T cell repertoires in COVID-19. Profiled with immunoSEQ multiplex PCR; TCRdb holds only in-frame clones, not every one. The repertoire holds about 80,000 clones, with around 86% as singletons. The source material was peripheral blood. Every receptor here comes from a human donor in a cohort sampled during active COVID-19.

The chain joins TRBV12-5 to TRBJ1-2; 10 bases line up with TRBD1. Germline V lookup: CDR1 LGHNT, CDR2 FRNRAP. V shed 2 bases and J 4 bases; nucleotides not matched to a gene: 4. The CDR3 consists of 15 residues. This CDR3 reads CASGLTTGGGYGYTF. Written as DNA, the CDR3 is TGTGCTAGTGGTTTGACGACAGGGGGCGGCTATGGCTACACCTTC.

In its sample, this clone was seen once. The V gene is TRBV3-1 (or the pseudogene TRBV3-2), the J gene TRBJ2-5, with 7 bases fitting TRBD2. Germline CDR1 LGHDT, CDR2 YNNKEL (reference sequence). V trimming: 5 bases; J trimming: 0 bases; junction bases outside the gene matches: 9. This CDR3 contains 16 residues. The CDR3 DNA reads TGTGCCAGCAGCTTTATGACTAGCAGCTACCAAGAGACCCAGTACTTC. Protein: CASSFMTSSYQETQYF.

In DNA, the CDR3 is TGTGCCAGCAGCTTCAATAGTAAGGGGCGGATTGTTAATTCACCCCTCCACTTT. Amino acid sequence: CASSFNSKGRIVNSPLHF. The J gene is TRBJ1-6, the V gene TRBV13; tentatively, D is TRBD1 (5 bases). V lost 3 bases, J lost 6 bases, and 21 bases lay in between. CDR1 and CDR2 (germline): PRHDT, FYEKMQ (reference sequence). CDR3 size: 18 residues.

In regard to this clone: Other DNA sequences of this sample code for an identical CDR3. The CDR3 region has the DNA TGCGCCAGCAGCTCTACTAGCGGAGCTAGCACAGATACGCAGTATTTT. As protein: CASSSTSGASTDTQYF. The chain has TRBV5-1 and TRBJ2-3; 8 bases agree with TRBD2. This CDR3 region has 16 residues. The junction had 6 bases not matched to a gene; V was cut back by 3 bases and J by 0 bases. Germline assignment: CDR1 SGHRS and CDR2 YFSETQ.

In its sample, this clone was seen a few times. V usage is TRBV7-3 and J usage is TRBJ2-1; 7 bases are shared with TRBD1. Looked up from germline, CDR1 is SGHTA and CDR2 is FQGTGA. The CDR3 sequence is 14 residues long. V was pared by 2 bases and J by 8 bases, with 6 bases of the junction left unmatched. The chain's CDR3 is CASSLHKGADEQFF. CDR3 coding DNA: TGTGCCAGCAGCTTACATAAGGGGGCGGATGAGCAGTTCTTC.

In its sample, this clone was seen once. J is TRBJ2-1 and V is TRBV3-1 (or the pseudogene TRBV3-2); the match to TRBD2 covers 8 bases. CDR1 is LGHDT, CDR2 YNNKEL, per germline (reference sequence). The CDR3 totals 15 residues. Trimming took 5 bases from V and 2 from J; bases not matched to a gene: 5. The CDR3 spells CASSTGTRAYNEQFF. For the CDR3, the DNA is TGTGCCAGCAGCACCGGGACTAGAGCCTACAATGAGCAGTTCTTC.

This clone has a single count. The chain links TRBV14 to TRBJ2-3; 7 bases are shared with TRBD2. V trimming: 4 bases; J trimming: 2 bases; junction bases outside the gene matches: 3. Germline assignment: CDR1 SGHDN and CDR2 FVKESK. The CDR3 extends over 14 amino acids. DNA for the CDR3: TGTGCCAGCAGCCGGCGGGAGTACACAGATACGCAGTATTTT. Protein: CASSRREYTDTQYF. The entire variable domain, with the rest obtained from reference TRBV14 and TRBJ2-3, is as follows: EAGVTQFPSHSVIEKGQTVTLRCDPISGHDNLYWYRRVMGKEIKFLLHFVKESKQDESGMPNNRFLAERTGGTYSTLKVQPAELEDSGVYFCASSRREYTDTQYFGPGTRLTVL.

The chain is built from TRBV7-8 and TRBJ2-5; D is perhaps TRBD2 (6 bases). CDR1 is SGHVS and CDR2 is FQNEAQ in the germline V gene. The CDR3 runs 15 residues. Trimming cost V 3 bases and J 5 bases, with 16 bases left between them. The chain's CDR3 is CASSFYPSGAETQYF. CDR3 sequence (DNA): TGTGCCAGCAGCTTTTATCCCTCGGGAGCGGAGACCCAGTACTTC.

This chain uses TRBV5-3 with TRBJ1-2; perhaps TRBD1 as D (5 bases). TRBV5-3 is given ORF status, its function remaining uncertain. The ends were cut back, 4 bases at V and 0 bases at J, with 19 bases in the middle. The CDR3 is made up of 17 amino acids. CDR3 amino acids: CARSPNRDSPPNYGYTF. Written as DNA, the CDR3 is TGTGCCAGAAGCCCAAACCGGGACTCTCCGCCTAACTATGGCTACACCTTC.

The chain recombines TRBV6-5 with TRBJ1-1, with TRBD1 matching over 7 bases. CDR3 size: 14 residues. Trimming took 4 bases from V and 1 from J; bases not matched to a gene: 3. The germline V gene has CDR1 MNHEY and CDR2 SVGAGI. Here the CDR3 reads CASSSGGWNTEAFF. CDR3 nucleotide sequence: TGTGCCAGCAGTTCAGGGGGTTGGAACACTGAAGCTTTCTTT.

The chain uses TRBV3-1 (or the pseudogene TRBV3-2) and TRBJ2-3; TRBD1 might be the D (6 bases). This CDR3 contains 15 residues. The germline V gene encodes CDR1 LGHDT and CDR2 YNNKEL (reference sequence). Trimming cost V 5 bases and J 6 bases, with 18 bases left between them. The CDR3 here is CASSSGGSPGDTQYF. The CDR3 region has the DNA TGTGCCAGCAGCTCTGGGGGCTCGCCCGGGGATACGCAGTATTTT.

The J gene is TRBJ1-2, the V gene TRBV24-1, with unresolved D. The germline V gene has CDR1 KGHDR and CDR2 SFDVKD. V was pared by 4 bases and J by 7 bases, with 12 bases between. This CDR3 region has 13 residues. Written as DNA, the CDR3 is TGTGCCACCAGTGAGGCGGCCCTCCGTGGCTACACCTTC. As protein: CATSEAALRGYTF.

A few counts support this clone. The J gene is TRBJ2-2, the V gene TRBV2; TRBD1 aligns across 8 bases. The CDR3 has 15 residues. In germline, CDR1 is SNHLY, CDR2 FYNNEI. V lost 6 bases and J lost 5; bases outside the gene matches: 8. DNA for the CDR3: TGTGCCAGCAGCACCCAGGGGGCGCGAACCGGGGAGCTGTTTTTT. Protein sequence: CASSTQGARTGELFF.

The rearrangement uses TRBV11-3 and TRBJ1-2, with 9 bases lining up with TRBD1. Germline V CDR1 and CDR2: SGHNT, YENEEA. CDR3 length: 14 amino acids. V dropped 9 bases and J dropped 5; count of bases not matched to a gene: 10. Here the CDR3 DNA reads TGTGCCAGTTCGAGGACAGGGGCGCAGTATGGCTACACCTTC. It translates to CASSRTGAQYGYTF.

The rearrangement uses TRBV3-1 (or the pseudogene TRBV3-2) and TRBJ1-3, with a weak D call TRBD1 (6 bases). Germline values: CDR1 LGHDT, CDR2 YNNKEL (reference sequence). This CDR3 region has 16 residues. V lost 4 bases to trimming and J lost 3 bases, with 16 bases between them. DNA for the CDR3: TGTGCCAGCAGCCCCAGAGGGGGGGGAGGTGGAAACACCATATATTTT. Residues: CASSPRGGGGGNTIYF.

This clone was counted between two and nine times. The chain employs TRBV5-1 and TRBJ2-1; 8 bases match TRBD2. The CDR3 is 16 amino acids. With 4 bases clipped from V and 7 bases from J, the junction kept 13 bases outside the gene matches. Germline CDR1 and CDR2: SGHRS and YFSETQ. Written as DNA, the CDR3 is TGCGCCAGCAGCCCGCCAACGAGCGGGAGCATGAATGAGCAGTTCTTC. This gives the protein CASSPPTSGSMNEQFF.

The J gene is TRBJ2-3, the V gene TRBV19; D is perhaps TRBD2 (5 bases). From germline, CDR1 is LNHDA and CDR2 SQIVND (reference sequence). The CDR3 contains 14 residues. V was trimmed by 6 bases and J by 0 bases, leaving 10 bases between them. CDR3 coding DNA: TGTGCCAGTAGGGCTGGCGGGAGCACAGATACGCAGTATTTT. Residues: CASRAGGSTDTQYF.

The CDR3 loop is CASSPPYGTGFPEAFF. The CDR3 bases are TGTGCCAGCTCACCACCGTACGGGACAGGGTTTCCTGAAGCTTTCTTT. This chain links TRBV18 with TRBJ1-1, with 9 bases fitting TRBD1. The CDR3 is 16 residues long. V shed 0 bases, J shed 6 bases, and the junction held 8 bases outside the gene matches. The V gene's germline CDR1 is KGHSH and CDR2 LQKENI.

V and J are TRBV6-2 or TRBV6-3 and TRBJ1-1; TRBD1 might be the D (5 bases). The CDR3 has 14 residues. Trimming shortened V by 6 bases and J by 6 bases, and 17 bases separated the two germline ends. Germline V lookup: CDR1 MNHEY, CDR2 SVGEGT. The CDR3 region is CASSPPGRSAEAFF. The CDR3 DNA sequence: TGTGCCAGCAGCCCCCCAGGGCGGAGCGCTGAAGCTTTCTTT.

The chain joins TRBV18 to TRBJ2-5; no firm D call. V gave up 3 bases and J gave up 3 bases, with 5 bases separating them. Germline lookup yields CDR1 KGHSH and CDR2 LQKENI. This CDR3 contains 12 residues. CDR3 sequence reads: CASSPQEETQYF. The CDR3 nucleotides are TGTGCCAGCTCACCTCAGGAAGAGACCCAGTACTTC.

The CDR3 reads CASSTGTPGGETQYF. DNA of the CDR3: TGTGCCAGCAGTACCGGGACACCGGGAGGAGAGACCCAGTACTTC. This sequence joins TRBV28 and TRBJ2-5, with TRBD2 as a possible D gene (7 bases). V was cut by 5 bases and J by 4 bases, with 17 bases left in between. The germline V gene has CDR1 MDHEN and CDR2 SYDVKM. This CDR3 has 15 amino acids.

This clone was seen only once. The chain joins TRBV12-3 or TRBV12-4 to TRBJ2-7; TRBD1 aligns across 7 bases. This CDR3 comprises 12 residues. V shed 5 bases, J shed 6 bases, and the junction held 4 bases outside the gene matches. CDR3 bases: TGTGCCAGCAGTCCCCGACAGGGCGAGCAGTACTTC. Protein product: CASSPRQGEQYF.